The 17 T cell receptor beta chains given below trace back to one sample, sequenced in a study of Graves' ophthalmopathy and Graves' hyperthyroidism. Amplification from RNA transcripts yielded the TCR beta CDR3 regions. HTBI primers served in a first-round RT-PCR, which a second-round multiplex PCR followed. TCRdb independently ran MiXCR on the multiplex PCR reads; one entry per CDR3 protein. This table has approximately 640,000 distinct CDR3 sequences, 35% to 45% appearing once. Sequenced material: peripheral blood. The receptors here all came from an adult man with Graves' ophthalmopathy.

The CDR3 DNA reads as TGTGCCAGCAGTTTTGTAGGGGGCTACTACGAGCAGTACTTC. Translation gives CASSFVGGYYEQYF. The V call is TRBV27, the J call TRBJ2-7; 7 nucleotides match TRBD1. The CDR3 sequence is 14 residues long. Germline lookup yields CDR1 MNHEY and CDR2 SMNVEV (reference sequence). With V trimmed by 3 bases and J by 3 bases, 5 bases remained unmatched.

The chain is built from TRBV4-1 and TRBJ2-7, with TRBD2 as a possible D gene (5 bases). Trimming shortened V by 0 bases and J by 7 bases, and 19 bases separated the two germline ends. The CDR3 is 16 residues long. Germline V gives CDR1 MGHRA, CDR2 YSYEKL. The CDR3 spells CASSQDLFRAAGEQYF. CDR3 DNA sequence: TGCGCCAGCAGCCAAGATCTGTTCCGGGCCGCGGGTGAGCAGTACTTC.

About this clonotype itself: This could be a read error, since a much larger clone is one nucleotide away. The chain links TRBV10-3 to TRBJ2-7; TRBD2 matches 11 bases. CDR1 ENHRY and CDR2 SYGVKD come from the germline V gene. The CDR3 is made up of 15 amino acids. V gave up 3 bases and J gave up 2 bases; unmatched junction bases: 3. Written as DNA, the CDR3 is TGTGCCATCAGTGAACTAGCGGGAGAACCCTACGAGCAGTACTTC. It encodes CAISELAGEPYEQYF.

Note on this clonotype: The missing conserved phenylalanine or tryptophan at the end of this CDR3 makes a read error likely. The DNA is omitted, as the CDR3 cannot be located on it reliably, and the CDR3 follows TCRdb's listing. The chain is built from TRBV5-1 and TRBJ2-7; TRBD2 is taken as the D call from the table, unchecked against the DNA. The CDR3 spans 10 residues, counting both ends. The germline CDR1 and CDR2 sequences are SGHRS and YFSETQ. This CDR3 reads CASSLADSGI.

This clonotype was seen many times. The chain couples TRBV11-2 to TRBJ1-1, with D unclear. V lost 7 bases and J 1 base, leaving 7 bases between the germline ends. CDR1 and CDR2 from the germline V gene are SGHAT and FQNNGV. The CDR3 runs 12 residues. The chain's CDR3 is CASIPQNTEAFF. The CDR3 DNA sequence: TGTGCCAGCATCCCACAGAACACTGAAGCTTTCTTT.

This clonotype was observed at least ten times. The rearrangement links TRBV20-1 to TRBJ2-5; D possibly uses TRBD1 or TRBD2 (5 bases each). Germline V gene lookup returns CDR1 DFQATT and CDR2 SNEGSKA (reference sequence). Trimming took off 5 bases at V and 5 bases at J, with 18 bases between the two ends. CDR3 length equals 14 residues. The CDR3 loop reads CSAPGADLKETQYF. DNA of the CDR3: TGCAGTGCTCCCGGGGCGGACCTCAAGGAGACCCAGTACTTC.

Concerning this clonotype: A read error may produce the germline difference seen at one junction end. The genes are TRBV4-1 and TRBJ2-2; TRBD2 aligns across 7 bases. Germline CDR1 and CDR2: MGHRA and YSYEKL. This CDR3 is built from 16 residues. The CDR3 sequence is CASSQHLSGGTGELFF. CDR3 DNA: TGTGCCAGCAGCCAACATCTTTCGGGAGGCACCGGGGAGCTGTTTTTT.

The chain employs TRBV27 and TRBJ2-5; the D gene could be TRBD1 or TRBD2 (5 bases each). CDR1 and CDR2 from the germline V gene are MNHEY and SMNVEV (reference sequence). V was cut by 3 bases and J by 3 bases, with 11 bases left in between. This CDR3 contains 14 residues. For the CDR3, the DNA is TGTGCCAGCAGTTTCGGGACCCTGAAAGAGACCCAGTACTTC. Protein: CASSFGTLKETQYF.

The V gene is TRBV29-1, the J gene TRBJ1-2; no reliable D call. The CDR3 loop spans 12 amino acids. The V gene's germline CDR1 is SQVTM and CDR2 ANQGSEA. V was shortened by 3 bases and J by 3 bases, with 8 bases between the two germline ends. CDR3 bases: TGCAGCGTTGAGGCCCTATACTATGGCTACACCTTC. Protein sequence: CSVEALYYGYTF.

This clonotype was found many times. This chain uses TRBV25-1 with TRBJ2-7; weak D call: TRBD2 (6 bases). With 2 bases removed from V and 4 bases from J, the gap between germline ends came to 9 bases. From germline, CDR1 is MGHDK and CDR2 SYGVNS. The CDR3 is made up of 13 amino acids. CDR3 nucleotide sequence: TGTGCCAGCAGTGAAACGGGAGTTTACGAGCAGTACTTC. This translates into CASSETGVYEQYF.

On this clonotype: Since a much larger clone is just one base distant, this may be a read error. CDR3 residues: CAGSLGEGEQYF. In DNA, the CDR3 is TGTGCCGGCAGCTTAGGGGAGGGCGAGCAGTACTTC. This chain joins TRBV7-6 and TRBJ2-7, with TRBD2 matching 7 bases. Germline V CDR1 and CDR2: SGHVS, FNYEAQ. The CDR3 loop spans 12 amino acids.

This clonotype was recorded many times. The V gene is TRBV5-5, the J gene TRBJ1-2; D possibly corresponds to TRBD1 (5 bases). The germline V gene encodes CDR1 SGHKS and CDR2 YYEKEE (reference sequence). The CDR3 sequence is 9 residues long. The DNA for the CDR3 is TGTGCGGGGGAAGATGGCTACACCTTC. It yields the protein CAGEDGYTF.

This clonotype was observed many times. V usage is TRBV7-9 and J usage is TRBJ2-7, with D possibly being TRBD2 (6 bases). This CDR3 region has 15 residues. Trimming left V 4 bases short and J 1 base short, with 14 bases between. Germline lookup yields CDR1 SEHNR and CDR2 FQNEAQ (reference sequence). The CDR3 protein is CASSSMVEGSYEQYF. CDR3 DNA sequence: TGTGCCAGCAGCTCGATGGTGGAGGGGTCCTACGAGCAGTACTTC.

As concerns this clonotype: One end of the junction is discordant with germline, which a read error may explain. The chain has TRBV10-2 and TRBJ2-7; D may be TRBD1 (5 bases). The CDR3 has 15 residues. Germline assignment: CDR1 WSHSY and CDR2 SAAADI. CDR3 DNA: TGTGCCAGCTCACCAAGGCAGGGAACCTACTACGAGCAGTACTTC. Protein product: CASSPRQGTYYEQYF.

Details on this clonotype: The junction departs from the called germline gene at one end, perhaps through a read error. The gene calls are TRBV7-2 and TRBJ2-5; 9 positions match TRBD2. Germline values: CDR1 SGHTA, CDR2 FQGNSA. The CDR3 has 15 amino acids. The CDR3 region has the DNA TGTGCCGGCAGCTCAGTGGCGGGAGGGTTAGAGACCCAGTACTTC. It specifies CAGSSVAGGLETQYF.

This clonotype was seen many times. The chain employs TRBV2 and TRBJ2-7, with D perhaps matching TRBD1 or TRBD2 (5 bases each). The germline V and J ends were trimmed by 6 bases and 3 bases, with 12 bases remaining between them. Germline assignment: CDR1 SNHLY and CDR2 FYNNEI. The CDR3 is made up of 13 amino acids. The DNA for the CDR3 is TGTGCCAGCAGAGCGGACACCCTCTACGAGCAGTACTTC. Its protein product is CASRADTLYEQYF.

The V and J genes are TRBV9 and TRBJ1-6, with D maybe TRBD1 (6 bases). The CDR3 consists of 14 residues. Looked up from germline, CDR1 is SGDLS and CDR2 is YYNGEE. The V end was cut by 3 bases, the J end by 7 bases, with 11 bases between. The CDR3 sequence: CASSETGANSPLHF. The CDR3 nucleotides are TGTGCCAGCAGCGAAACGGGGGCAAATTCACCCCTCCACTTT.